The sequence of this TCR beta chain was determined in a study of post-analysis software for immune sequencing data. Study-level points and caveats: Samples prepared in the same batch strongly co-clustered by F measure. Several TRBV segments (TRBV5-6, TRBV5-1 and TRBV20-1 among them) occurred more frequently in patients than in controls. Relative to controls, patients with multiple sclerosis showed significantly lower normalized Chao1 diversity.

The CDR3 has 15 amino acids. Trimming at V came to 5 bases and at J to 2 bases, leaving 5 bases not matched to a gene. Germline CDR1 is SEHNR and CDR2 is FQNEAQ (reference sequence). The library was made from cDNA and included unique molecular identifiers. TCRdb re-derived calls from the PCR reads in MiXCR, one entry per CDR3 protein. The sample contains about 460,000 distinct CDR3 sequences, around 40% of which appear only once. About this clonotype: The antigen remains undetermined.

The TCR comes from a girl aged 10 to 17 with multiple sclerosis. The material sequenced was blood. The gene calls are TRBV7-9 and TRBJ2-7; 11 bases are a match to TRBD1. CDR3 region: CASSGGQGVPYEQYF. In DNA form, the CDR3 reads TGTGCCAGCAGCGGGGGACAGGGGGTGCCCTACGAGCAGTACTTC.